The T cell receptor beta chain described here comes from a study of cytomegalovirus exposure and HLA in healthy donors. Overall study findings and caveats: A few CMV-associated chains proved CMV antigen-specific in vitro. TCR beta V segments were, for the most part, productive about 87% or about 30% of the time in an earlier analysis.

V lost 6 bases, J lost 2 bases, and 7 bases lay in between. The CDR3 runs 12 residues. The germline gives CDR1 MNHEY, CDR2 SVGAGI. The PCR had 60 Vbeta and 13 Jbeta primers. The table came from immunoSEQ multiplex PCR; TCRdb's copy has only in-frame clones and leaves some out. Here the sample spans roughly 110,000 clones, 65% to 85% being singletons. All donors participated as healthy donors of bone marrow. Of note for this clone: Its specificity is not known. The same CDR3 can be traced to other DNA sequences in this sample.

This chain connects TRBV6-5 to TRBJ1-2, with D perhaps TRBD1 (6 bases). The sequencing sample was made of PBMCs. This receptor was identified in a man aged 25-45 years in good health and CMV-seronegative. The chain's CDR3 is CASSQGNYGYTF. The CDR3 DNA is TGTGCCAGCAGCCAGGGGAACTATGGCTACACCTTC.